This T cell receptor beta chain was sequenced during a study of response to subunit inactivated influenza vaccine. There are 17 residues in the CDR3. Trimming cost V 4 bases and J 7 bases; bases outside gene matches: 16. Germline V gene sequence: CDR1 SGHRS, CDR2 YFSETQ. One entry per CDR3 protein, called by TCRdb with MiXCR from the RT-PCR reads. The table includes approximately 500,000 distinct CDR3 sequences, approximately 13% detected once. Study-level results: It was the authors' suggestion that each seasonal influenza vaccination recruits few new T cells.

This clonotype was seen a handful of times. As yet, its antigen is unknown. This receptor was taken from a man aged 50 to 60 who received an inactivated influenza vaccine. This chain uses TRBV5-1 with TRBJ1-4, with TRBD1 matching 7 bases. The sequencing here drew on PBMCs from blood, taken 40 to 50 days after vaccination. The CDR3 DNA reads TGCGCCAGCAGCGTGGGACCGGGACAGCCTGTGGGTGAAAAACTGTTTTTT. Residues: CASSVGPGQPVGEKLFF.